The TCR beta chain described here comes from a study of blood T cell repertoires in COVID-19. Original handling: Amplified reference gene primers provided the basis for estimating nucleated cell counts. Sequenced by immunoSEQ multiplex PCR; TCRdb stores in-frame clones only, minus some. V and J calls and clone size are those listed in that table; D and trimming were worked out from the DNA. This table has 160,000 or so clones, 75% to 85% appearing once. With 3 bases removed from V and 5 bases from J, the gap between germline ends came to 14 bases. Germline V gene data show CDR1 as SGHNT and CDR2 as YENEEA. This CDR3 has 15 amino acids. This clone occurred a few times.

Sequencing was done on a sample of peripheral blood. The origin of this receptor is a human donor in a cohort sampled during active COVID-19. The genes are TRBV11-3 and TRBJ2-1; a possible D gene is TRBD1 (6 bases). The CDR3 loop is CASSFQGTLNNEQFF. The CDR3 DNA reads as TGTGCCAGCAGCTTTCAAGGGACACTTAACAATGAGCAGTTCTTC.